This TCR beta chain was obtained from a study of sequential checkpoint blockade in melanoma. Study background: TCRβ was sequenced from DNA of some 97 pretreatment tumors.

In its sample, this clone was seen a few times. Sequencing used immunoSEQ multiplex PCR; TCRdb keeps in-frame clones, though not all of them. The sample lists thousands of clones, roughly 28% occurring once. The CDR3 length is 17 residues. V shed 5 bases and J 4 bases; nucleotides not matched to a gene: 5. Germline CDR1 SGHNT, CDR2 YENEEA. Sample treatment: randomized to nivolumab then ipilimumab (arm A) or the reverse (arm B). The sequencing used tumor tissue (inferred from file names), collected from a patient given nivolumab and ipilimumab in sequence. The receptor was isolated from a human donor with melanoma. V gene TRBV11-3 combines with J gene TRBJ2-1; 16 bases map to TRBD2. In nucleotides, the CDR3 is TGTGCCAGCAGCCTGGGACTAGCGGGAGGGCAATACAATGAGCAGTTCTTC. This gives the protein CASSLGLAGGQYNEQFF.